These 11 T cell receptor beta chains originate from one sample sequenced in a study of beta chain features in type 1 diabetes. No antigens are known for them. The whole isolated RNA underwent reverse transcription, so sequencing captured expressed TCRB transcripts. TCRdb keeps only in-frame clones here, not all; method: immunoSEQ multiplex PCR. The top ten clones hold over 0.5% of a sample with roughly 160,000 clones, 6.5% to 8.5% of them seen once. Regarding the study as a whole: Among patients with Type 1 diabetes, TCRB CDR3s were moderately but significantly shorter in every one of the four CD4+ subsets.

The sample taken for sequencing was central memory CD4+ T cells from blood. The receptors were gathered from a woman aged 18 to 35 with type 1 diabetes.

This clone was counted ten times or more. The chain carries TRBV30 and TRBJ1-5, with 10 bases that match TRBD1. The trim removed 0 bases at V and 1 base at J, leaving 6 bases unmatched. The length of the CDR3 is 17 residues. Germline V CDR1 and CDR2: GTSNPN, SVGIG (reference sequence). The CDR3 sequence is CAWSVPTGGWSNQPQHF. For the CDR3, the DNA is TGTGCCTGGAGTGTACCGACAGGGGGCTGGAGCAATCAGCCCCAGCATTTT.

The chain carries TRBV6-5 and TRBJ1-4; D is ambiguous. There are 13 residues in the CDR3. Between the trimmed V and J ends, which lost 6 bases and 7 bases, there was a span of 12 bases. Germline assignment: CDR1 MNHEY and CDR2 SVGAGI. The CDR3 here is CASSRDMSEKLFF. The CDR3 region has the DNA TGTGCCAGCAGCCGAGATATGAGTGAAAAACTGTTTTTT.

This clone was counted only a few times. This sequence joins TRBV6-6 and TRBJ2-6, with D possibly TRBD2 on 7 matching bases. The CDR3 length is 15 residues. Trimming took off 0 bases at V and 7 bases at J, with 10 bases between the two ends. CDR1 and CDR2 (germline): MNHNY, SVGAGI (reference sequence). The DNA of the CDR3 is TGTGCCAGCAGTTACTCAGGGGGGGCCGCCAACGTCCTGACTTTC. This gives the protein CASSYSGGAANVLTF.

This clone was observed a few times. The chain joins TRBV5-1 to TRBJ1-2; D is undetermined. The CDR3 is 15 residues long. Germline CDR1 is SGHRS and CDR2 is YFSETQ. V lost 0 bases and J 4 bases, leaving 13 bases between the germline ends. The CDR3 DNA reads as TGCGCCAGCAGCTTGGCCGGGGTTGAAGGCTATGGCTACACCTTC. Translating it yields CASSLAGVEGYGYTF. Based on the CDR3 plus reference TRBV5-1 and TRBJ1-2, the full variable domain is KAGVTQTPRYLIKTRGQQVTLSCSPISGHRSVSWYQQTPGQGLQFLFEYFSETQRNKGNFPGRFSGRQFSNSRSEMNVSTLELGDSALYLCASSLAGVEGYGYTFGSGTRLTVV.

CDR3 in DNA: TGCAGCGTTTCCCAGGGAATTTGGGGCTACACCTTC. This encodes CSVSQGIWGYTF. The V gene is TRBV29-1, the J gene TRBJ1-2, with D perhaps matching TRBD1 (5 bases). The germline V gene encodes CDR1 SQVTM and CDR2 ANQGSEA. The CDR3 sequence is 12 residues long. Trimming left V 5 bases short and J 8 bases short, with 15 bases between.

A few counts support this clone. The CDR3 loop reads CASSPTGQSTDTQYF. The CDR3 DNA sequence: TGTGCCAGCAGCCCTACAGGGCAAAGCACAGATACGCAGTATTTT. The chain uses TRBV7-8 and TRBJ2-3; the D gene is possibly TRBD1 (6 bases). The CDR3 runs to 15 residues. The ends were cut back, 5 bases at V and 0 bases at J, with 12 bases in the middle. Germline V gene data show CDR1 as SGHVS and CDR2 as FQNEAQ.

The chain couples TRBV4-3 to TRBJ2-5; 8 nucleotides match TRBD2. This CDR3 is built from 17 residues. Germline lookup yields CDR1 LGHNA and CDR2 YSLEER. V lost 4 bases, J lost 6 bases, and 16 bases stayed unmatched. As DNA, the CDR3 is TGCGCCAGCAGCCCATCACAGGGAGCGGGAGAGGTGAAGACCCAGTACTTC. Translating gives CASSPSQGAGEVKTQYF.

The chain is built from TRBV7-3 and TRBJ2-7; TRBD1 agrees at 9 bases. V dropped 5 bases and J dropped 2; count of bases not matched to a gene: 7. The CDR3 spans 15 residues. The V gene's germline CDR1 is SGHTA and CDR2 FQGTGA. The CDR3 reads CASSGGTGPAYEQYF. CDR3 nucleotide sequence: TGTGCCAGCAGCGGCGGGACAGGGCCTGCCTACGAGCAGTACTTC.

The chain joins TRBV5-4 to TRBJ1-2, with D possibly TRBD1 on 5 matching bases. There are 16 residues in the CDR3. Germline V gene sequence: CDR1 SGHNT, CDR2 YYREEE (reference sequence). Trimming cost V 4 bases and J 0 bases, with 16 bases left between them. CDR3 loop: CASSPGGLLPNYGYTF. As DNA, the CDR3 is TGTGCCAGCAGCCCCGGGGGACTTCTCCCTAACTATGGCTACACCTTC.

There are a few counts of this clone. The chain is built from TRBV7-9 and TRBJ2-7; possible D gene TRBD2, 6 bases. The CDR3 runs 17 residues. The V gene's germline CDR1 is SEHNR and CDR2 FQNEAQ (reference sequence). Trimming took off 4 bases at V and 0 bases at J, with 19 bases between the two ends. This CDR3 reads CASSYGGWLENSYEQYF. The CDR3 coding sequence is TGTGCCAGCAGCTACGGGGGTTGGCTCGAGAACTCCTACGAGCAGTACTTC.

CDR3 nucleotides: TGTGCCAGCAGCCGGACAGGGGGCTTTGGCTACACCTTC. It encodes CASSRTGGFGYTF. The gene calls are TRBV6-5 and TRBJ1-2; 11 positions match TRBD1. CDR1 and CDR2 from the germline V gene are MNHEY and SVGAGI. Germline trimming cut 6 bases from V and 7 bases from J; bases unmatched to any gene: 4. CDR3 length equals 13 residues.